Sequencing of this TCR beta chain was carried out in a study of blood T cell repertoires in COVID-19. Across the study: Collection of acute and convalescent COVID-19 samples took place in the United States, Italy and Spain. From T cells, B-cell-depleted T cells, or PBMCs came the material, which was cDNA or gDNA.

Trimming took off 3 bases at V and 4 bases at J, with 10 bases between the two ends. The CDR3 loop spans 14 amino acids. Germline V gene data show CDR1 as MNHNS and CDR2 as SASEGT. Details on this clone: This sample includes further DNA sequences coding for the same CDR3.

Authors' processing steps: Amplification with reference gene primers provided the estimates of nucleated cell counts. Sequencing was performed with immunoSEQ multiplex PCR; in TCRdb, only in-frame clones are kept and a portion is missing. Clone size and the V and J calls come from that table; the DNA yielded D and trimming. This sample carries about 170,000 clones, 82% of them seen once, and the ten largest clones take around 7%. The chain carries TRBV6-1 and TRBJ1-5, with D perhaps TRBD1 (6 bases). Sequencing was done on a sample of peripheral blood. The receptor's source is a woman aged 40 to 50 with COVID-19, enrolled during active disease. The CDR3 here is CASSEGAGNQPQHF. CDR3 in DNA: TGTGCCAGCAGTGAGGGGGCAGGGAATCAGCCCCAGCATTTT.